This T cell receptor (beta chain) was retrieved from a study of T cell clones after liver transplantation. The wider study: Post-transplant blood was tracked for graft-donor-reactive T cell clones identified in a pre-transplant mixed lymphocyte reaction. Without induction therapy, subjects received standard immunosuppression until 12-24 months post-transplant. Whole-study results and caveats: Low donor cell numbers restricted donor-reactive repertoire measurement in a couple of subjects. Donor-reactive sequences fell more than third party-reactive ones, suggesting partial deletion.

Assay used: immunoSEQ multiplex PCR; TCRdb lists only in-frame clones, some missing. The table lists 65,000 to 80,000 clones, roughly 80% of them singletons. This CDR3 comprises 14 residues. Germline CDR1 SGHRS, CDR2 YFSETQ. V shed 6 bases, J shed 3 bases, and the junction held 9 bases outside the gene matches. This clone was seen at least ten times. What it binds is unknown. The chain is built from TRBV5-1 and TRBJ2-7; 7 bases are a match to TRBD2. The receptor was isolated from a human patient who received a liver transplant. Some T cells may be provided by the graft donor. The sample in question was CD4+ T cells from blood, obtained at the 22-month timepoint. The CDR3, as DNA: TGCGCCAGCACCCGTTCTGGCGGGGGCTACGAGCAGTACTTC. Amino acids: CASTRSGGGYEQYF.